This entry describes one T cell receptor beta chain. What it recognizes is unknown. TCRdb reanalysed the RT-PCR reads using MiXCR and keeps one entry per CDR3 protein. The sample lists 430,000 or so distinct CDR3 sequences, approximately 11% occurring once. These data come from a study of response to subunit inactivated influenza vaccine. Study-level findings and limits: T cells newly recruited by each seasonal influenza vaccination are few, the authors suggested.

Per germline, CDR1 SGHVS and CDR2 FNYEAQ. Trimming took off 1 base at V and 4 bases at J, with 10 bases between the two ends. This CDR3 region has 14 residues. Specimen: PBMCs from blood, collected roughly 48 days after vaccination. V and J are TRBV7-6 and TRBJ1-2; D gene ambiguous. This TCR was sampled from a man between 50 and 59 years old who received an inactivated influenza vaccine. DNA of the CDR3: TGTGCCAGCAGCTTAGGAAGGGAGGGCTATGGCTACACCTTC. Translated: CASSLGREGYGYTF.